This paragraph reports one T cell receptor (beta chain). CDR1 MRHNA and CDR2 SNTAGT come from the germline V gene. The length of the CDR3 is 15 residues. Trimming shortened V by 4 bases and J by 0 bases, and 10 bases separated the two germline ends. This sample is part of a study of cytomegalovirus exposure and HLA in healthy donors. The PCR employed 60 Vbeta primers together with 13 Jbeta primers. Some clones are missing from TCRdb's copy, which holds only in-frame ones; the method was immunoSEQ multiplex PCR. Here the sample spans roughly 170,000 clones, more than 80% being singletons. This chain uses TRBV6-4 with TRBJ1-3; D unresolved. Specimen: PBMCs. The TCR comes from a woman aged 18-29 years in good health and CMV-seronegative. The CDR3 protein is CASSGEFSSGNTIYF. The CDR3 region has the DNA TGTGCCAGCAGTGGGGAGTTCAGCTCTGGAAACACCATATATTTT.